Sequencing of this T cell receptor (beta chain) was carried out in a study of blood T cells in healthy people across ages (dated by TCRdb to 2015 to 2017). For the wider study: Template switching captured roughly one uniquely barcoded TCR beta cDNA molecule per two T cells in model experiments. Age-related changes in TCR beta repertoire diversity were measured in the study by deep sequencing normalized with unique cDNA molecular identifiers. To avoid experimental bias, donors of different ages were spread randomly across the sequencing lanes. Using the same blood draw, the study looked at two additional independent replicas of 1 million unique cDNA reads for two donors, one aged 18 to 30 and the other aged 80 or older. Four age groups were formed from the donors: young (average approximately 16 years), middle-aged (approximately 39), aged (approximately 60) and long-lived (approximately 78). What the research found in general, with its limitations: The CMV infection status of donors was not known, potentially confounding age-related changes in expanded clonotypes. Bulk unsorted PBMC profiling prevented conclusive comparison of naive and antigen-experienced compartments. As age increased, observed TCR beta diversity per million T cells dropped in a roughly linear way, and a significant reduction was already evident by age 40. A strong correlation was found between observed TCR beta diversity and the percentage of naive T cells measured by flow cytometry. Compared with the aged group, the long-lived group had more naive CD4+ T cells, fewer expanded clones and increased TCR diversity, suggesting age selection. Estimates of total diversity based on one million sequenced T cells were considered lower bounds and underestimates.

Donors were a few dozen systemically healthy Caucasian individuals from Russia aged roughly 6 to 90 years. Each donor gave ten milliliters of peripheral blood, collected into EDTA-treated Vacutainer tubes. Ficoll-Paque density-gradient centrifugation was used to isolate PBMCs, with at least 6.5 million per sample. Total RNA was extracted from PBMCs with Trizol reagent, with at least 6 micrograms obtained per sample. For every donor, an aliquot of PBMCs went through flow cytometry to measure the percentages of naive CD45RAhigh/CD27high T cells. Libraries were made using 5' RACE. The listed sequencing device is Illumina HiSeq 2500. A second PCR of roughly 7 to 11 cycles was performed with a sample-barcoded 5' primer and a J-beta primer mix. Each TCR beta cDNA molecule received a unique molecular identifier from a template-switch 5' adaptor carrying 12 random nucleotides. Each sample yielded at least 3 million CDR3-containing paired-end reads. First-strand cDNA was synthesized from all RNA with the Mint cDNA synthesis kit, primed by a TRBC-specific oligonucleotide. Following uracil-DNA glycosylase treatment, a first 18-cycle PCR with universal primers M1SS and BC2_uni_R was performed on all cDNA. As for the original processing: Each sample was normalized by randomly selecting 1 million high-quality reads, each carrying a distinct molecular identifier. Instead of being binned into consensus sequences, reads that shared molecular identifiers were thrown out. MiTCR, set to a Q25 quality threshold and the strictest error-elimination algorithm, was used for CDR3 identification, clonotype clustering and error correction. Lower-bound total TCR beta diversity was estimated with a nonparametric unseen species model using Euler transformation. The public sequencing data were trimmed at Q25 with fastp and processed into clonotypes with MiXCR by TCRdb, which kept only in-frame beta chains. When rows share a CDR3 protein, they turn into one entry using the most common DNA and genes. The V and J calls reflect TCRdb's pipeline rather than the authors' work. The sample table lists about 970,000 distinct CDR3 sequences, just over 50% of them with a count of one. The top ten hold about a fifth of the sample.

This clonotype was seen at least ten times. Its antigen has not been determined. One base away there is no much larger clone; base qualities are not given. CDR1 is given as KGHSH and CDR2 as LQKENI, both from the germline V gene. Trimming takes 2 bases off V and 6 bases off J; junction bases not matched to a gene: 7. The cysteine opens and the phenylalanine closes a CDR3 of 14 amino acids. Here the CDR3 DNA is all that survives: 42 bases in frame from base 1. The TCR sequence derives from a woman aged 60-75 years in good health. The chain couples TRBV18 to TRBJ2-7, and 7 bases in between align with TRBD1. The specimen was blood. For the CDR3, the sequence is CASSPDRATTEQYF. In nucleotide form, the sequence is TGTGCCAGCTCACCAGACAGGGCCACGACCGAGCAGTACTTC.